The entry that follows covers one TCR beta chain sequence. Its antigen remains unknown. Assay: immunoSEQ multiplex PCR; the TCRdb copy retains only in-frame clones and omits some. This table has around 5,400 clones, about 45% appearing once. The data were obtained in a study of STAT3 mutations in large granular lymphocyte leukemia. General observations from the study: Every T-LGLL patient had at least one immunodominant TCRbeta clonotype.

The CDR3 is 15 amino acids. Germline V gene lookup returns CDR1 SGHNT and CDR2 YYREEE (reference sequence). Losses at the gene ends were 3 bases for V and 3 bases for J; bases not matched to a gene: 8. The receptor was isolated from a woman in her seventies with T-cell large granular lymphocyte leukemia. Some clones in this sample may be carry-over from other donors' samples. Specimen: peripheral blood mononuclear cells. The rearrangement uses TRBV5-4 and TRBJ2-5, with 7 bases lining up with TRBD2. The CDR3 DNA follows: TGTGCCAGCAGCTCCAGGAAGCGGGACGAAGAGACCCAGTACTTC. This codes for CASSSRKRDEETQYF.